What follows are 27 T cell receptor beta chains derived from one specimen sequenced in a study of beta chain features in type 1 diabetes. Study-wide results and limits: In all four CD4+ subsets, TCRB CDR3 length was significantly, moderately reduced in type 1 diabetes.

These receptors lack a known antigen. Reverse transcription of all isolated RNA meant that expressed TCRB transcripts were sequenced. Repertoires were generated with immunoSEQ multiplex PCR, while TCRdb's copy carries only in-frame clones and drops some. The sample has 350,000 to 400,000 clones, around 12% seen once. The sequenced sample consisted of naive CD4+ T cells from blood. All receptors come from a young woman with type 1 diabetes.

V is TRBV15 and J is TRBJ2-1, with 8 bases matching TRBD2. Trimming took 1 base from V and 5 from J; bases not matched to a gene: 4. CDR3 length: 15 residues. Looked up from germline, CDR1 is LNHNV and CDR2 is YYDKDF (reference sequence). CDR3 coding DNA: TGTGCCACCAGCAGAGCGGGAGGGCCTAACAATGAGCAGTTCTTC. The encoded protein is CATSRAGGPNNEQFF.

This clone has only a few counts. CDR3 sequence reads: CACRNQETQYF. CDR3 nucleotides: TGTGCTTGCAGAAACCAAGAGACCCAGTACTTC. The chain has TRBV2 and TRBJ2-5, with D hard to call. From germline, CDR1 is SNHLY and CDR2 FYNNEI. The CDR3 has 11 residues.

The V and J genes are TRBV27 and TRBJ1-2; 7 bases align to TRBD1. The J segment lost 0 bases and the V segment lost 8 bases, leaving 3 bases of the junction unmatched. This CDR3 contains 13 residues. Germline assignment: CDR1 MNHEY and CDR2 SMNVEV (reference sequence). DNA for the CDR3: TGTGCCAGCGCGGGGACAGCTAACTATGGCTACACCTTC. Its translation is CASAGTANYGYTF.

In its sample, this clone was seen a few times. This sequence joins TRBV25-1 and TRBJ2-7; TRBD2 matches 9 bases. CDR1 is MGHDK and CDR2 is SYGVNS in the germline V gene. CDR3 length: 14 amino acids. The J segment lost 0 bases and the V segment lost 5 bases, leaving 2 bases of the junction unmatched. Here the CDR3 reads CASSLAGSSYEQYF. The CDR3 DNA sequence: TGTGCCAGCAGTCTAGCGGGGAGCTCCTACGAGCAGTACTTC.

CDR3 DNA: TGTGCCAGCAGTCGAACAGGGACCTTAGAAGAGACCCAGTACTTC. This codes for CASSRTGTLEETQYF. The chain has TRBV6-5 and TRBJ2-5; D is perhaps TRBD1 (6 bases). Germline V lookup: CDR1 MNHEY, CDR2 SVGAGI. The CDR3 runs to 15 residues. The V end lost 5 bases, the J end lost 3 bases, and 16 bases lay between the germline ends.

There are a few counts of this clone. The chain employs TRBV28 and TRBJ1-2; no clear D gene. Germline V lookup: CDR1 MDHEN, CDR2 SYDVKM. V gave up 9 bases and J gave up 8 bases, with 28 bases separating them. CDR3 length: 16 amino acids. The CDR3 spells CASTSFFLRRTNGYTF. CDR3 DNA: TGTGCCAGTACGAGTTTCTTTCTGCGGCGTACTAACGGCTACACCTTC.

V usage is TRBV15 and J usage is TRBJ1-2; D is undetermined. Per germline, CDR1 LNHNV and CDR2 YYDKDF (reference sequence). The CDR3 runs 15 residues. V lost 0 bases and J 8 bases, leaving 16 bases between the germline ends. CDR3 nucleotides: TGTGCCACCAGCAGAGACCCACGACATCTGAGAGGCTACACCTTC. Protein: CATSRDPRHLRGYTF.

Details on this clone: One junction end disagrees with the germline gene, perhaps due to a read error. This sequence joins TRBV4-1 and TRBJ2-1, with unresolved D. The germline V gene has CDR1 MGHRA and CDR2 YSYEKL. The CDR3 extends over 13 amino acids. CDR3 coding DNA: TGCGCCAGCAGCCAACTTGGTGTCTCTGAGCTGTTCTTC. This codes for CASSQLGVSELFF.

The chain is built from TRBV7-9 and TRBJ1-1; 9 positions agree with TRBD1. The CDR3 contains 16 residues. The V and J ends lost 4 bases and 6 bases, in that order; junction bases with no gene match: 12. CDR1 is SEHNR, CDR2 FQNEAQ, per germline (reference sequence). For the CDR3, the DNA is TGTGCCAGCAGCTCCCCCTCTGGACAGGGGAGGGCTGAAGCTTTCTTT. Protein product: CASSSPSGQGRAEAFF.

This clone has only a few counts. The chain carries TRBV4-1 and TRBJ1-1, with D unresolved. The V end lost 3 bases, the J end lost 1 base, and 9 bases lay between the germline ends. The CDR3 has 14 amino acids. Germline CDR1 MGHRA, CDR2 YSYEKL. CDR3 sequence (DNA): TGCGCCAGCAGCCACCGGGCGGGGAACACTGAAGCTTTCTTT. Protein product: CASSHRAGNTEAFF.

In its sample, this clone was seen a few times. The chain combines TRBV5-1 with TRBJ2-3, with 7 bases aligning to TRBD2. Germline CDR1 SGHRS, CDR2 YFSETQ. This CDR3 region has 15 residues. V dropped 4 bases and J dropped 2; count of bases not matched to a gene: 7. The CDR3 sequence is CASSPLAAPTDTQYF. CDR3 DNA: TGCGCCAGCAGCCCGCTAGCGGCACCCACAGATACGCAGTATTTT.

This clone appeared a few times. The V gene is TRBV28, the J gene TRBJ2-7; 11 positions agree with TRBD2. The germline gives CDR1 MDHEN, CDR2 SYDVKM. This CDR3 is 15 amino acids long. V trimming: 2 bases; J trimming: 3 bases; junction bases outside the gene matches: 3. CDR3 protein: CASSLLAGGNYEQYF. The DNA of the CDR3 is TGTGCCAGCAGTTTACTAGCGGGAGGAAACTACGAGCAGTACTTC.

This clone was recorded a few times. This rearrangement joins TRBV6-5 to TRBJ2-2; perhaps TRBD2 as D (6 bases). V lost 4 bases to trimming and J lost 6 bases, with 12 bases between them. The germline CDR1 and CDR2 sequences are MNHEY and SVGAGI. This CDR3 spans 14 amino acids. CDR3 sequence: CASSLAVSAGELFF. The CDR3 DNA sequence: TGTGCCAGCAGTTTAGCGGTCTCGGCCGGGGAGCTGTTTTTT.

This clone was seen a few times. DNA for the CDR3: TGTGCCAGCAGCCCACAGGGAAGCGGTGGCTACACCTTC. As protein: CASSPQGSGGYTF. The V call is TRBV9, the J call TRBJ1-2; D is perhaps TRBD1 (6 bases). The CDR3 contains 13 residues. The V end lost 4 bases, the J end lost 7 bases, and 14 bases lay between the germline ends. Germline CDR1 SGDLS, CDR2 YYNGEE.

The chain has TRBV4-2 and TRBJ2-1; 9 bases fit TRBD2. CDR1 is LGHNA, CDR2 YNFKEQ, per germline. CDR3 length: 13 amino acids. V shed 3 bases and J 10 bases; nucleotides not matched to a gene: 4. This CDR3 reads CASSQREGGEQFF. For the CDR3, the DNA is TGTGCCAGCAGCCAGCGGGAGGGCGGGGAGCAGTTCTTC.

This clone has more than one count but fewer than ten. The gene calls are TRBV30 and TRBJ1-2, with D hard to call. CDR1 GTSNPN and CDR2 SVGIG come from the germline V gene (reference sequence). This CDR3 comprises 14 residues. V dropped 1 base and J dropped 4 bases, with 13 bases sitting between them. The CDR3 here is CAWSEGRVFYGYTF. CDR3 nucleotide sequence: TGTGCCTGGAGTGAAGGCCGGGTCTTCTATGGCTACACCTTC.

This clone was seen only a few times. The chain links TRBV7-3 to TRBJ2-3; tentative D call: TRBD2 (6 bases). This CDR3 comprises 13 residues. Germline V gives CDR1 SGHTA, CDR2 FQGTGA. V was clipped by 3 bases and J by 4 bases, with 8 bases between them. CDR3 in amino acids: CASSFPGADTQYF. The CDR3 DNA sequence: TGTGCCAGCAGCTTCCCGGGGGCAGATACGCAGTATTTT.

The chain couples TRBV11-2 to TRBJ2-1, with 7 bases lining up with TRBD2. Trimming at V came to 4 bases and at J to 6 bases, leaving 9 bases not matched to a gene. Germline loops: CDR1 SGHAT, CDR2 FQNNGV. The CDR3 runs 15 residues. The chain's CDR3 is CASSSPGGRVNEQFF. Written as DNA, the CDR3 is TGTGCCAGCAGCTCGCCAGGCGGGAGAGTCAATGAGCAGTTCTTC.

The chain is built from TRBV7-3 and TRBJ2-7; maybe TRBD1 (5 bases). The CDR3 totals 14 residues. Trimming took 6 bases from V and 2 from J, leaving 14 bases between them. Germline values: CDR1 SGHTA, CDR2 FQGTGA. The CDR3 nucleotides are TGTGCCAGCAGGTCGCAGGGTCGCCCCTACGAGCAGTACTTC. Protein product: CASRSQGRPYEQYF. The whole variable domain, remainder taken from reference TRBV7-3 and TRBJ2-7, is GAGVSQTPSNKVTEKGKYVELRCDPISGHTALYWYRQSLGQGPEFLIYFQGTGAADDSGLPNDRFFAVRPEGSVSTLKIQRTERGDSAVYLCASRSQGRPYEQYFGPGTRLTVT.

In this sample, this clone turned up a few times. The genes are TRBV10-3 and TRBJ2-7; TRBD1 agrees at 9 bases. After removal of 4 bases from V and 2 bases from J, the junction contained 6 bases not matched to a gene. Germline assignment: CDR1 ENHRY and CDR2 SYGVKD. The CDR3 is 15 amino acids. The CDR3 here is CAISVTDRGTYEQYF. In nucleotides, the CDR3 is TGTGCCATCAGTGTCACGGACAGGGGAACCTACGAGCAGTACTTC.

DNA for the CDR3: TGCGCCAGCAGCTTACGACTAGAGTACAATGAGCAGTTCTTC. The encoded protein is CASSLRLEYNEQFF. The chain recombines TRBV5-1 with TRBJ2-1, with D possibly being TRBD2 (6 bases). The CDR3 covers 14 residues. Germline CDR1 reads SGHRS; CDR2 reads YFSETQ. V was shortened by 2 bases and J by 4 bases, with 10 bases between the two germline ends.

The chain recombines TRBV18 with TRBJ2-7, with a possible D match to TRBD2 (6 bases). The CDR3 loop spans 14 amino acids. CDR1 KGHSH and CDR2 LQKENI come from the germline V gene. The V end lost 4 bases, the J end lost 2 bases, and 12 bases lay between the germline ends. The CDR3 protein is CASSRGDGTYEQYF. CDR3 coding DNA: TGTGCCAGCTCACGGGGGGACGGAACCTACGAGCAGTACTTC.

This clone was observed a few times. The chain joins TRBV27 to TRBJ1-2; D is unclear. CDR3 size: 14 residues. With 0 bases removed from V and 4 bases from J, the gap between germline ends came to 9 bases. Germline CDR1 is MNHEY and CDR2 is SMNVEV (reference sequence). CDR3 nucleotide sequence: TGTGCCAGCAGTTTATCCCACAGACCCTATGGCTACACCTTC. Its translation: CASSLSHRPYGYTF.

This clone was seen a handful of times. The chain carries TRBV4-2 and TRBJ2-7; 12 bases agree with TRBD2. Germline V gives CDR1 LGHNA, CDR2 YNFKEQ. Losses at the gene ends were 4 bases for V and 2 bases for J; bases not matched to a gene: 6. The CDR3 covers 16 residues. CDR3: CASSPRLAGDTYEQYF. The DNA of the CDR3 is TGTGCCAGCAGCCCACGACTAGCGGGAGACACCTACGAGCAGTACTTC.

This clone was seen only a few times. This chain connects TRBV25-1 to TRBJ2-7; TRBD1 might be the D (5 bases). The V end was cut by 6 bases, the J end by 6 bases, with 12 bases between. CDR3 length equals 12 residues. Looked up from germline, CDR1 is MGHDK and CDR2 is SYGVNS. The CDR3 DNA follows: TGTGCCAGCAGAGAAAAGGGGTGCGAGCAGTACTTC. This encodes CASREKGCEQYF.

The chain combines TRBV6-4 with TRBJ2-1; D possibly corresponds to TRBD1 (6 bases). The CDR3 is 14 residues long. The V end lost 6 bases, the J end lost 6 bases, and 15 bases lay between the germline ends. CDR1 is MRHNA, CDR2 SNTAGT, per germline. The CDR3 loop reads CASSPQGTGNEQFF. The CDR3 coding sequence is TGTGCCAGCAGCCCTCAGGGGACGGGCAATGAGCAGTTCTTC.

This clone was seen more than once but under ten times. This chain connects TRBV4-3 to TRBJ2-3, with 7 nucleotides matching TRBD1. This CDR3 has 13 amino acids. V lost 4 bases to trimming and J lost 4 bases; unmatched junction nucleotides: 2. In germline, CDR1 is LGHNA, CDR2 YSLEER. The CDR3 sequence: CASSRQGSDTQYF. CDR3 DNA sequence: TGCGCCAGCAGCCGACAGGGTTCAGATACGCAGTATTTT.